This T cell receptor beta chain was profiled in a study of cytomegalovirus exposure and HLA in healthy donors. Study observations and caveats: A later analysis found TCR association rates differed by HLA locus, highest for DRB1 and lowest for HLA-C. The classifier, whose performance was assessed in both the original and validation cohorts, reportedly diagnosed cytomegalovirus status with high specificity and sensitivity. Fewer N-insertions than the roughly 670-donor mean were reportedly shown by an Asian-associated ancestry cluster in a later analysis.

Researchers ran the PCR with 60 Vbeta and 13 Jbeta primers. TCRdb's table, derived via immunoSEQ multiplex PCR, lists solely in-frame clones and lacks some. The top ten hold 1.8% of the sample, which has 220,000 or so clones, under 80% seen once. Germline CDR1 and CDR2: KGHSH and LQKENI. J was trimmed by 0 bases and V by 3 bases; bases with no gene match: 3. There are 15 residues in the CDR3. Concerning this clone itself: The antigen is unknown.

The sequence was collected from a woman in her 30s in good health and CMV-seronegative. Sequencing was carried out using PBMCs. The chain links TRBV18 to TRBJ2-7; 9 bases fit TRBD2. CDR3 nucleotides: TGTGCCAGCTCACCTAGGCGGGAGGGCTCCTACGAGCAGTACTTC. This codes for CASSPRREGSYEQYF.